Sequencing of this T cell receptor beta chain was carried out in a study of post-analysis software for immune sequencing data. About the research overall: There were relapsing-remitting, secondary progressive and progressive-relapsing multiple sclerosis among the disease courses included. Study-level findings and limits: In patients, roughly five TRBV segments were more frequent than in controls, with TRBV5-6, TRBV5-1 and TRBV20-1 among them. When compared against controls, multiple sclerosis patients showed significantly lower normalized Chao1 diversity.

Unique-molecular-identifier-tagged TCR beta cDNA libraries were used. There were roughly 0.95 to 10 million T cells, and around 460,000 cDNA molecules came from them. A single record per CDR3 protein comes from TCRdb applying MiXCR to the PCR reads. The data contain hundreds of thousands of distinct CDR3 sequences, about 27% of them seen just once; the ten biggest clones take up approximately 0.55%. The V and J ends lost 3 bases and 3 bases respectively, with 6 bases between them. CDR3 length equals 13 residues. Looked up from germline, CDR1 is DFQATT and CDR2 is SNEGSKA (reference sequence). A word on this clonotype: Its specificity is unknown.

Sequences were obtained from blood. The rearrangement uses TRBV20-1 and TRBJ2-6; D call uncertain. This TCR derives from a girl under 18 with multiple sclerosis. The DNA of the CDR3 is TGCAGTGCTAGGGGTAATGGGGCCAACGTCCTGACTTTC. It translates to CSARGNGANVLTF.